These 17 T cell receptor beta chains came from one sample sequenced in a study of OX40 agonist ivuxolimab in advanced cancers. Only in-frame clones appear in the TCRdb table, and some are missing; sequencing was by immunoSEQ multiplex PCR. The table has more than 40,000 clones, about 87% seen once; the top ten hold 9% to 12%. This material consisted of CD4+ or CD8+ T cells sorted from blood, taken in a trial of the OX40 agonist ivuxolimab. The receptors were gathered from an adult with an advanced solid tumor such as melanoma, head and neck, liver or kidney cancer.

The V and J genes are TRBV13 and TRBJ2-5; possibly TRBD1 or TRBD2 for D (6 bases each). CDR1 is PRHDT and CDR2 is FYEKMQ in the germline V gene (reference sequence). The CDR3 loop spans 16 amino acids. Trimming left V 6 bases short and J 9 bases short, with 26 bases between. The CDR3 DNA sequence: TGTGCCAGCAGGTCGAACAGGGCGGGGATAATGAATCCCCAGTACTTC. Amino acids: CASRSNRAGIMNPQYF.

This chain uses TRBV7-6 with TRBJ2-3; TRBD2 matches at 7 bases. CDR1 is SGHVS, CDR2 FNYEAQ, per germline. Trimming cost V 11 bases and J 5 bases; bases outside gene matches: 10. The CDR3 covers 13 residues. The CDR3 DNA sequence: TGTGCCTCCTGGGGGGGAGGCCAAGATACGCAGTATTTT. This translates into CASWGGGQDTQYF. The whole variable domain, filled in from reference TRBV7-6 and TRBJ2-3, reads GAGVSQSPRYKVTKRGQDVALRCDPISGHVSLYWYRQALGQGPEFLTYFNYEAQQDKSGLPNDRFSAERPEGSISTLTIQRTEQRDSAMYRCASWGGGQDTQYFGPGTRLTVL.

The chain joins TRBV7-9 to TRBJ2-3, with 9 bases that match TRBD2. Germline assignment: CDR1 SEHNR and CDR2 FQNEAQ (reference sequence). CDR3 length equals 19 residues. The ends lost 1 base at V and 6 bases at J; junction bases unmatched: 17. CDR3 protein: CASSLEGFPRGGASDTQYF. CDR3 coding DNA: TGTGCCAGCAGCTTAGAAGGGTTCCCCCGCGGGGGGGCCTCTGATACGCAGTATTTT.

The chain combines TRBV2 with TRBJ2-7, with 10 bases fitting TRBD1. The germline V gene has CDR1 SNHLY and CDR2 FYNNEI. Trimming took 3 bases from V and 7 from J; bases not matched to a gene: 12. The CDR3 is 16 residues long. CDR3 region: CASSEEAGQGVGEQYF. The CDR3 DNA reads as TGTGCCAGCAGTGAGGAAGCCGGACAGGGGGTGGGGGAGCAGTACTTC.

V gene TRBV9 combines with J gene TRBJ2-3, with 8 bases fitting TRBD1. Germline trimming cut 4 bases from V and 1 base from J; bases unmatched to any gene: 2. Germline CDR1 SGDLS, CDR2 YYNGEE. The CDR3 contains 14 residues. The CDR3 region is CASSMGQGTDTQYF. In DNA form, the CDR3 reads TGTGCCAGCAGCATGGGACAGGGCACAGATACGCAGTATTTT.

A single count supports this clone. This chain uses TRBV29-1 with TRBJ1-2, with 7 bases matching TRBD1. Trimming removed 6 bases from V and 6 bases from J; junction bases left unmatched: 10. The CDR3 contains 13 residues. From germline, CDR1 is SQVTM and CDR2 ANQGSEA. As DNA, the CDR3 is TGCAGCGTCCAGGGGGGGACAACAAATGGCTACACCTTC. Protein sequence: CSVQGGTTNGYTF.

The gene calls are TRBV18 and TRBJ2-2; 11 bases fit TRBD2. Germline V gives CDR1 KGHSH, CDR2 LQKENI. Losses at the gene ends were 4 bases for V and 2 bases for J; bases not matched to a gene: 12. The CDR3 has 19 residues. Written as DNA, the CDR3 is TGTGCCAGCTCACTCAAACCACTAGCGGGGGATCTTAACACCGGGGAGCTGTTTTTT. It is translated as CASSLKPLAGDLNTGELFF. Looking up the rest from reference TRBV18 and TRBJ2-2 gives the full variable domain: NAGVMQNPRHLVRRRGQEARLRCSPMKGHSHVYWYRQLPEEGLKFMVYLQKENIIDESGMPKERFSAEFPKEGPSILRIQQVVRGDSAAYFCASSLKPLAGDLNTGELFFGEGSRLTVL.

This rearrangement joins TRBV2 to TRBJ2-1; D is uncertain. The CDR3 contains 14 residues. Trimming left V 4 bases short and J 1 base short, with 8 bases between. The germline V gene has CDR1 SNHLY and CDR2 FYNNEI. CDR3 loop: CASSGMDSYNEQFF. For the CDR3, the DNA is TGTGCCAGCAGTGGTATGGATTCCTACAATGAGCAGTTCTTC. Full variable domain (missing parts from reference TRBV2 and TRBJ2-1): EPEVTQTPSHQVTQMGQEVILRCVPISNHLYFYWYRQILGQKVEFLVSFYNNEISEKSEIFDDQFSVERPDGSNFTLKIRSTKLEDSAMYFCASSGMDSYNEQFFGPGTRLTVL.

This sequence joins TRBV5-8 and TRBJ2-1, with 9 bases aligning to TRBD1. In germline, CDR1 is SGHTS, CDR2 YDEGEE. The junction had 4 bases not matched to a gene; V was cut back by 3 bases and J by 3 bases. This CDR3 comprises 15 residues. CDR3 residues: CASSSTGGNYNEQFF. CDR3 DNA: TGTGCCAGCAGCTCGACAGGGGGAAACTACAATGAGCAGTTCTTC.

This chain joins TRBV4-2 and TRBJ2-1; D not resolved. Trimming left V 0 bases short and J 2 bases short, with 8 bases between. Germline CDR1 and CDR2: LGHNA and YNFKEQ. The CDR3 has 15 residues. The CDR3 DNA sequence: TGTGCCAGCAGCCAAGATCGGATCCCCTACAATGAGCAGTTCTTC. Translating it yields CASSQDRIPYNEQFF.

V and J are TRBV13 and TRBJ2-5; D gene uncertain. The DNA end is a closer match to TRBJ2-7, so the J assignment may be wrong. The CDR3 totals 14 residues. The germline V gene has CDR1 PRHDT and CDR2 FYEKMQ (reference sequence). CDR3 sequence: CASSLARSSYEQYF. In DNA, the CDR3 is TGTGCCAGCAGCTTAGCTCGATCCTCCTACGAGCAGTACTTC.

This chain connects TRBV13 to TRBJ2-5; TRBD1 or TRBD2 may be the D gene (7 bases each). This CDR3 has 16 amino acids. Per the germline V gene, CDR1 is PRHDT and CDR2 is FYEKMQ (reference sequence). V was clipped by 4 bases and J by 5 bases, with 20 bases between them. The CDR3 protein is CASSSPRGGLGETQYF. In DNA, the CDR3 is TGTGCCAGCAGCTCCCCCAGGGGGGGTTTGGGTGAGACCCAGTACTTC.

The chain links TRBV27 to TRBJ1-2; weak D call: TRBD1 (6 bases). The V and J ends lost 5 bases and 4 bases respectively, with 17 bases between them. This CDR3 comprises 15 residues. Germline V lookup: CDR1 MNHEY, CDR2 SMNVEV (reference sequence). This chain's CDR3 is CASSPFRDISYGYTF. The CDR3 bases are TGTGCCAGCAGTCCATTCCGGGACATAAGCTATGGCTACACCTTC.

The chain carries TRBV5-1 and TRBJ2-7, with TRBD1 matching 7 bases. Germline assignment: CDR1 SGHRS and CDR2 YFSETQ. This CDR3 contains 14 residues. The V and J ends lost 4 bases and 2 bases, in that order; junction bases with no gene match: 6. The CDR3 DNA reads TGCGCCAGCAGCCCAACAGGGGAACCCTACGAGCAGTACTTC. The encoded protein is CASSPTGEPYEQYF. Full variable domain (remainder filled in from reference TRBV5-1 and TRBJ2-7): KAGVTQTPRYLIKTRGQQVTLSCSPISGHRSVSWYQQTPGQGLQFLFEYFSETQRNKGNFPGRFSGRQFSNSRSEMNVSTLELGDSALYLCASSPTGEPYEQYFGPGTRLTVT.

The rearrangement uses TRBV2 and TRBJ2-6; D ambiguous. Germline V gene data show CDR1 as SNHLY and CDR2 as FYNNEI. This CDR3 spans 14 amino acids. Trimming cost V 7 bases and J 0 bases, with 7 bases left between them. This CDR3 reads CASNPPSGANVLTF. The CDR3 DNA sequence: TGTGCCAGCAATCCCCCCTCTGGGGCCAACGTCCTGACTTTC. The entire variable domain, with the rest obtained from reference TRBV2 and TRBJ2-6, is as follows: EPEVTQTPSHQVTQMGQEVILRCVPISNHLYFYWYRQILGQKVEFLVSFYNNEISEKSEIFDDQFSVERPDGSNFTLKIRSTKLEDSAMYFCASNPPSGANVLTFGAGSRLTVL.

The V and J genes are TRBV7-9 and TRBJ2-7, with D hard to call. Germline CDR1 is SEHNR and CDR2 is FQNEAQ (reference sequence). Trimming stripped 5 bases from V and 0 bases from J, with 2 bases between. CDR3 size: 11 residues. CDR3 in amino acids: CASSRSYEQYF. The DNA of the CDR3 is TGTGCCAGCAGCCGCTCCTACGAGCAGTACTTC.

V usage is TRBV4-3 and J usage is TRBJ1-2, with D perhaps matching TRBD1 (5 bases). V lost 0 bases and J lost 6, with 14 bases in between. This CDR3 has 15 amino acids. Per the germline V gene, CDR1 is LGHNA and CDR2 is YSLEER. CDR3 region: CASSQDRGGGNGYTF. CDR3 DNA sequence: TGCGCCAGCAGCCAAGATCGGGGCGGGGGGAATGGCTACACCTTC.